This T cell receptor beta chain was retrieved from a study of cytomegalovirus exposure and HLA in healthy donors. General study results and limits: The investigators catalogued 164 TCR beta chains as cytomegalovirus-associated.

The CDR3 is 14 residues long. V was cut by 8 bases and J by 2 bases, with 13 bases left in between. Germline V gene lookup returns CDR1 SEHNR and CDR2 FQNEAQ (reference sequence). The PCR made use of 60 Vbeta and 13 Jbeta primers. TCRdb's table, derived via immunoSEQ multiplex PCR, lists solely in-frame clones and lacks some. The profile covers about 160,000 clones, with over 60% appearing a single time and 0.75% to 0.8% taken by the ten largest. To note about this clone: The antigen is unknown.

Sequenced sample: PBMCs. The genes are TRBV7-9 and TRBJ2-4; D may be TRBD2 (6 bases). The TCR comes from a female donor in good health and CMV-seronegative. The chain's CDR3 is CASGAAGTKNIQYF. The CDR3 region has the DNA TGTGCCAGCGGGGCGGCGGGGACCAAAAACATTCAGTACTTC.